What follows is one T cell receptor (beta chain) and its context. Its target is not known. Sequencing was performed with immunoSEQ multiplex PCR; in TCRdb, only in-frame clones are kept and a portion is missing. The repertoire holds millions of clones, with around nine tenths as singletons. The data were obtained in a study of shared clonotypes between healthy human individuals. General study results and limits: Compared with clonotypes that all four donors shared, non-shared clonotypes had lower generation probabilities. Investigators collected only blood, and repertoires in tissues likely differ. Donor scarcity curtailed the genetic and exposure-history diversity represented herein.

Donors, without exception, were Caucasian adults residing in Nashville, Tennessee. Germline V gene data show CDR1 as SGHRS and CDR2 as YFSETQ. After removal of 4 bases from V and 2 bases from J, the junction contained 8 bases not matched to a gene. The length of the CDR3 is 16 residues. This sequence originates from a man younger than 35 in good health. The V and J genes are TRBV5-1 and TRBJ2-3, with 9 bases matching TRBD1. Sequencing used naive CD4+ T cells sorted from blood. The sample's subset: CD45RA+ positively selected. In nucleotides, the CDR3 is TGCGCCAGCAGCCTCTCGACAGGGGGAAACACAGATACGCAGTATTTT. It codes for CASSLSTGGNTDTQYF.